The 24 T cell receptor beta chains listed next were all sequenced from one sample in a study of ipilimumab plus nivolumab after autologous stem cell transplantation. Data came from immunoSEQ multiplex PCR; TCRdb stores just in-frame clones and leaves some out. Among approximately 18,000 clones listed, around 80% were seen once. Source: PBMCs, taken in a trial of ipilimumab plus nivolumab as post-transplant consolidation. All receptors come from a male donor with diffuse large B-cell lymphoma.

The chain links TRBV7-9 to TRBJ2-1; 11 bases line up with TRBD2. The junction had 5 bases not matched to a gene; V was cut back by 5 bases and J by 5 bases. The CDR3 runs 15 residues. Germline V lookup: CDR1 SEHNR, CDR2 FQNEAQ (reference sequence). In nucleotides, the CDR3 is TGTGCCAGCAGCCTTGGGACTAGCGGACACAATGAGCAGTTCTTC. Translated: CASSLGTSGHNEQFF.

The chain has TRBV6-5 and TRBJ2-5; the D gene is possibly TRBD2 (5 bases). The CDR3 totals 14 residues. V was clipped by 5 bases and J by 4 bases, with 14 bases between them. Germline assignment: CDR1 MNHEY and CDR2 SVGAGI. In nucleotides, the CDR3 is TGTGCCAGCAGTATTCTAGCTAAAGGAGAGACCCAGTACTTC. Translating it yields CASSILAKGETQYF.

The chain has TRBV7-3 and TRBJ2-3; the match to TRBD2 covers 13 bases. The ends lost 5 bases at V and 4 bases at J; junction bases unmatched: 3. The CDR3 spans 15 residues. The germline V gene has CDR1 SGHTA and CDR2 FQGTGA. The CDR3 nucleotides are TGTGCCAGCAGCCGACTAGCGGGGGGTGCAGATACGCAGTATTTT. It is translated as CASSRLAGGADTQYF.

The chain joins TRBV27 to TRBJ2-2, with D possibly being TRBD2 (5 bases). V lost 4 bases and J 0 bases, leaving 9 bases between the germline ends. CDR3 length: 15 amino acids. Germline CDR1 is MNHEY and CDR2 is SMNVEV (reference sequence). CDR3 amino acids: CASSSGTTNTGELFF. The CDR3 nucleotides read TGTGCCAGCAGTTCGGGAACCACGAACACCGGGGAGCTGTTTTTT.

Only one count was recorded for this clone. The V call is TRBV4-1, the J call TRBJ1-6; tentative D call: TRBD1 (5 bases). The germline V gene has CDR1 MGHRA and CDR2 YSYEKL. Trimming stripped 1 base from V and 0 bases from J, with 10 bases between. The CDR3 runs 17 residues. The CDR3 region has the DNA TGCGCCAGCAGCCAAGGGACACTTAGCTCCTATAATTCACCCCTCCACTTT. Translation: CASSQGTLSSYNSPLHF.

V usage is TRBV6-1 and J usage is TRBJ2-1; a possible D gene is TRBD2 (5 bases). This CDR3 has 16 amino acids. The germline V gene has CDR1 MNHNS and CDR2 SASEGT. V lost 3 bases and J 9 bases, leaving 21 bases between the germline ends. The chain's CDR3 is CASSDAGRIFNGEQFF. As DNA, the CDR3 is TGTGCCAGCAGTGATGCGGGTCGTATTTTTAATGGTGAGCAGTTCTTC.

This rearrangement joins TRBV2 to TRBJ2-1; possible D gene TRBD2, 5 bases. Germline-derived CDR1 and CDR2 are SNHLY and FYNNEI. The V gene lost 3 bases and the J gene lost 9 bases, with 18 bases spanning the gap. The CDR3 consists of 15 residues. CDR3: CASSDPPRGLPEQFF. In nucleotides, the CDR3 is TGTGCCAGCAGTGACCCACCTCGAGGGCTGCCTGAGCAGTTCTTC.

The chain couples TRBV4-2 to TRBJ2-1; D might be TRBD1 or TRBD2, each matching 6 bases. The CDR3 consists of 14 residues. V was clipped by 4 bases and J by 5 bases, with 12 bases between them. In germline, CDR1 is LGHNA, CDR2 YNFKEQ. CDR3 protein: CASSPGGTNNEQFF. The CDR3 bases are TGTGCCAGCAGCCCCGGGGGCACAAACAATGAGCAGTTCTTC.

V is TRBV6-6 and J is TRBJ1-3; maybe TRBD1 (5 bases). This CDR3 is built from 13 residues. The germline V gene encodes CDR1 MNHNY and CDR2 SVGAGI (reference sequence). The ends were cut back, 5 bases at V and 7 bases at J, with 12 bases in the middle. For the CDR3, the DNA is TGTGCCAGCAGTCCTGCGGGGGAGAACACCATATATTTT. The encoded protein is CASSPAGENTIYF.

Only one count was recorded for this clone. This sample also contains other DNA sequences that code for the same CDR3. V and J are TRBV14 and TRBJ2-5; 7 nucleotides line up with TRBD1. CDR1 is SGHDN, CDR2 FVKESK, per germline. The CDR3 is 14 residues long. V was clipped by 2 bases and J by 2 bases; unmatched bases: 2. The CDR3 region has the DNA TGTGCCAGCAGCCAAAACAGGGGACAAGAGACCCAGTACTTC. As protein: CASSQNRGQETQYF.

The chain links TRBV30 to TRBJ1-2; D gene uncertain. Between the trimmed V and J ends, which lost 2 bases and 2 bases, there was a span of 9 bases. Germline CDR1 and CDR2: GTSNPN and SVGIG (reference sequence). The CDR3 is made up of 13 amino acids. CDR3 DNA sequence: TGTGCCTGGAGTCTGGGGATAAACTATGGCTACACCTTC. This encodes CAWSLGINYGYTF.

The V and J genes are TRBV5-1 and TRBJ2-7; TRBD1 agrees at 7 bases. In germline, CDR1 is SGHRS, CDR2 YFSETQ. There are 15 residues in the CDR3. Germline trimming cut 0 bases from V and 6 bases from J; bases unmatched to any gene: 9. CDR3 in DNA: TGCGCCAGCAGCTTGGCGACAGGGCCCAACGCCGAGCAGTACTTC. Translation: CASSLATGPNAEQYF.

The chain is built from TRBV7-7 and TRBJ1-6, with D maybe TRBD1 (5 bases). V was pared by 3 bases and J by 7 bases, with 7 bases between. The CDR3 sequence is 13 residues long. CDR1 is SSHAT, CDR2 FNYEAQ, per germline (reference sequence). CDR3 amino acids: CASSLGGNSPLHF. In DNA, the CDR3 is TGTGCCAGCAGCTTGGGGGGAAATTCACCCCTCCACTTT.

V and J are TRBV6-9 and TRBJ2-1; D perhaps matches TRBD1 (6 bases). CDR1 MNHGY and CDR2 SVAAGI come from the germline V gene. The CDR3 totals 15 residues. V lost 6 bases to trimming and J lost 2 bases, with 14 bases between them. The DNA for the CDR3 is TGTGCCAGCAGCGAATCACAGGGAACCTACAATGAGCAGTTCTTC. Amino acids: CASSESQGTYNEQFF.

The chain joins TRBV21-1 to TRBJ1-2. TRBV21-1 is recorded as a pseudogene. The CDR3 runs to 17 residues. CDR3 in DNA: TGTGCCAGCAGCAAAGACTTCTCGGGTCGGGGTAACTATGGCTACACCTTC. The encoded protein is CASSKDFSGRGNYGYTF.

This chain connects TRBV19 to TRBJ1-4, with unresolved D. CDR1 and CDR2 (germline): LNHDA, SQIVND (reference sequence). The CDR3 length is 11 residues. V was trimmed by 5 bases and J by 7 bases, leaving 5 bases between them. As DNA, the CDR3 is TGTGCCAGTAGTTCAGTTGAAAAACTGTTTTTT. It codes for CASSSVEKLFF.

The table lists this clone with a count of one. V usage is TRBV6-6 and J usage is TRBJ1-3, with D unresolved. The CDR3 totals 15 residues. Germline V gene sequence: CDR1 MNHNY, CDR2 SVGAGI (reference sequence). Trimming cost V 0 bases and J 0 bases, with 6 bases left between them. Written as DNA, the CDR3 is TGTGCCAGCAGTTACTCGTTCGGCTCTGGAAACACCATATATTTT. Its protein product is CASSYSFGSGNTIYF.

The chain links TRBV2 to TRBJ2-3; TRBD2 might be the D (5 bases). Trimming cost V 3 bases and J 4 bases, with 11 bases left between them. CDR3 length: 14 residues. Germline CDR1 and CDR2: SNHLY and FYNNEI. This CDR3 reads CASSDTRSSDTQYF. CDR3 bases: TGTGCCAGCAGTGATACTAGGTCGTCAGATACGCAGTATTTT.

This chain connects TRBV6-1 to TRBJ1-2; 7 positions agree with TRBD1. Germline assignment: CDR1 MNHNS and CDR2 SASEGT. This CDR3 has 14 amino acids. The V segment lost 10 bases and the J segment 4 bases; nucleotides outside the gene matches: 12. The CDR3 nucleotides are TGTGCCATCCATAACAGGGGATTTAGCTATGGCTACACCTTC. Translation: CAIHNRGFSYGYTF.

CDR3 residues: CATSSPDREGNEQFF. CDR3 bases: TGTGCCACCAGCAGCCCGGACAGGGAAGGTAATGAGCAGTTCTTC. The chain joins TRBV15 to TRBJ2-1; 8 bases agree with TRBD1. This CDR3 is 15 amino acids long. Germline-derived CDR1 and CDR2 are LNHNV and YYDKDF (reference sequence). J was trimmed by 7 bases and V by 3 bases; bases with no gene match: 8.

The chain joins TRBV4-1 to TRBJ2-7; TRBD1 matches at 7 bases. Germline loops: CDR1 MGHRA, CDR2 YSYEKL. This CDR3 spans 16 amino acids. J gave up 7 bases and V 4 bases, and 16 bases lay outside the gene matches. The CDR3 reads CASSLMTGTVKDEQYF. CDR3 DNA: TGCGCCAGCAGCCTCATGACCGGGACAGTGAAAGATGAGCAGTACTTC.

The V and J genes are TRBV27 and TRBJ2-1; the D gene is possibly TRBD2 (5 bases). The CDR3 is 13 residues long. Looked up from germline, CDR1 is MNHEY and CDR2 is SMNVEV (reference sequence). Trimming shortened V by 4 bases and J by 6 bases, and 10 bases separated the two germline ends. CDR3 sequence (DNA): TGTGCCAGCAGTTCCGGACTGTTCAATGAGCAGTTCTTC. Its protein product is CASSSGLFNEQFF.

CDR3 protein: CASSVGGQGTTPLHF. The CDR3 nucleotides are TGTGCCAGCAGTGTGGGGGGACAGGGGACGACACCCCTCCACTTT. The chain combines TRBV6-5 with TRBJ1-6; 10 positions agree with TRBD1. The J segment lost 11 bases and the V segment lost 5 bases, leaving 9 bases of the junction unmatched. This CDR3 spans 15 amino acids. The germline CDR1 and CDR2 sequences are MNHEY and SVGAGI.

For the CDR3, the DNA is TGTGCCAGCAGGGGACTAGCGGGGGCCCCAGCTGTCTACAATGAGCAGTTCTTC. This encodes CASRGLAGAPAVYNEQFF. The V and J genes are TRBV7-2 and TRBJ2-1, with 14 bases aligning to TRBD2. This CDR3 region has 18 residues. Germline CDR1 reads SGHTA; CDR2 reads FQGNSA. J was trimmed by 3 bases and V by 6 bases; bases with no gene match: 10.